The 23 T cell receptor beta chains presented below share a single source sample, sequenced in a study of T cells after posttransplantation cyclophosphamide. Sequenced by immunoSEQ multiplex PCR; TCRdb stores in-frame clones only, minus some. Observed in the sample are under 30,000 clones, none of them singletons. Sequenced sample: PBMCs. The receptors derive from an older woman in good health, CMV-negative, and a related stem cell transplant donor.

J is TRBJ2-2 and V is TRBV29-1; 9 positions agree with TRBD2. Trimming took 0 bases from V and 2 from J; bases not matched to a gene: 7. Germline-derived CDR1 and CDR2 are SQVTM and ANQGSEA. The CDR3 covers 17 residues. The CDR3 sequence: CSVEDRLAGINTGELFF. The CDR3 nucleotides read TGCAGCGTTGAAGACAGGCTAGCGGGGATCAACACCGGGGAGCTGTTTTTT.

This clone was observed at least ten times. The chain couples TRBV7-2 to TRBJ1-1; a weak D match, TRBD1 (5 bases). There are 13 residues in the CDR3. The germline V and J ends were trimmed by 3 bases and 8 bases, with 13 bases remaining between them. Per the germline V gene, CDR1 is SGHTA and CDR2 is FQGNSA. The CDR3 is CASSFDPGMEAFF. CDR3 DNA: TGTGCCAGCAGCTTCGATCCAGGGATGGAAGCTTTCTTT.

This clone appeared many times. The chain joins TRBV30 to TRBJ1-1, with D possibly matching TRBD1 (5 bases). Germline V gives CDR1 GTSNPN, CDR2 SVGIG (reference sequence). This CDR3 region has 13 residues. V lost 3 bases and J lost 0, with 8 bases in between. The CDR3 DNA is TGTGCCTGGAGACCACAGGTGAACACTGAAGCTTTCTTT. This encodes CAWRPQVNTEAFF. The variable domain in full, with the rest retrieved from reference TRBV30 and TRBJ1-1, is SQTIHQWPATLVQPVGSPLSLECTVEGTSNPNLYWYRQAAGRGLQLLFYSVGIGQISSEVPQNLSASRPQDRQFILSSKKLLLSDSGFYLCAWRPQVNTEAFFGQGTRLTVV.

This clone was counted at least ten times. CDR3 region: CASSLTGGSSNTIYF. The CDR3 DNA follows: TGTGCCAGCAGTCTAACAGGGGGCTCGAGTAACACCATATATTTT. V and J are TRBV6-2 or TRBV6-3 and TRBJ1-3; 9 bases are a match to TRBD1. V lost 5 bases and J lost 7; bases outside the gene matches: 9. Germline V gene sequence: CDR1 MNHEY, CDR2 SVGEGT. There are 15 residues in the CDR3.

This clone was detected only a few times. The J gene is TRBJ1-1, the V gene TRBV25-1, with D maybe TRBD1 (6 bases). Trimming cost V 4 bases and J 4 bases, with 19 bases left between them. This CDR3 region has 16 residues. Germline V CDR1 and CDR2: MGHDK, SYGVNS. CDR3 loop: CASSGGRWGGATEAFF. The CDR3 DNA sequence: TGTGCCAGCAGTGGGGGACGATGGGGGGGGGCCACTGAAGCTTTCTTT.

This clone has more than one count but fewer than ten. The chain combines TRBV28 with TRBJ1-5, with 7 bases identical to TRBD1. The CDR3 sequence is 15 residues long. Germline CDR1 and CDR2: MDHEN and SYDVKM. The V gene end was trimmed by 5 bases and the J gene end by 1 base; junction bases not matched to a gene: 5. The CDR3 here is CASSTLTGSNQPQHF. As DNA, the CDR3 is TGTGCCAGCAGTACCTTGACAGGGAGCAATCAGCCCCAGCATTTT.

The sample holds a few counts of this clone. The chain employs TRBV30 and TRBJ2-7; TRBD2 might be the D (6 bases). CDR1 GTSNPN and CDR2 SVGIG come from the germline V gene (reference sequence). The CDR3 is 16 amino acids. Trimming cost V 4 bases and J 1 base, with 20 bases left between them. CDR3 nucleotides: TGTGCCTGGACGACCTCCGGGACTCTCTTTTCCTACGAGCAGTACTTC. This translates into CAWTTSGTLFSYEQYF.

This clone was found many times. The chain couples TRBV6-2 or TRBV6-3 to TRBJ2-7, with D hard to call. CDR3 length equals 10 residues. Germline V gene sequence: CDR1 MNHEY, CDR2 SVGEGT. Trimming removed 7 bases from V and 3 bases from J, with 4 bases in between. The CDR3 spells CASKRYEQYF. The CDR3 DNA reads TGTGCCAGCAAGCGCTACGAGCAGTACTTC.

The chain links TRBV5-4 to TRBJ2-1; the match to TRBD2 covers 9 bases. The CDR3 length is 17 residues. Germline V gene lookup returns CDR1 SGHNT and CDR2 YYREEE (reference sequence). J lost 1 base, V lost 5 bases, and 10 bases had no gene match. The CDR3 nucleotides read TGTGCCAGCAGGCCTGACTCTAGCGGGGCTTCCTACAATGAGCAGTTCTTC. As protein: CASRPDSSGASYNEQFF. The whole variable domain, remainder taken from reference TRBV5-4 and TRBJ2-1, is ETGVTQSPTHLIKTRGQQVTLRCSSQSGHNTVSWYQQALGQGPQFIFQYYREEENGRGNFPPRFSGLQFPNYSSELNVNALELDDSALYLCASRPDSSGASYNEQFFGPGTRLTVL.

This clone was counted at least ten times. As DNA, the CDR3 is TGTGCCAGCAGCACCGGTAGGGCTGAAGCTTTCTTT. Amino acid sequence: CASSTGRAEAFF. The J gene is TRBJ1-1, the V gene TRBV11-3, with D uncertain. The V gene's germline CDR1 is SGHNT and CDR2 YENEEA. The V end lost 5 bases, the J end lost 6 bases, and 10 bases lay between the germline ends. The CDR3 length is 12 residues.

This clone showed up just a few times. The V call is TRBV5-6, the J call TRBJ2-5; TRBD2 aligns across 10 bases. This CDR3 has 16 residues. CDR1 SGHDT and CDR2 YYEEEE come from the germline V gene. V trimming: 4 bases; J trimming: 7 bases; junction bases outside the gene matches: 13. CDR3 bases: TGTGCCAGCAGCCGGGAGGCTAGCGGGAGTTACGGGACCCAGTACTTC. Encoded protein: CASSREASGSYGTQYF.

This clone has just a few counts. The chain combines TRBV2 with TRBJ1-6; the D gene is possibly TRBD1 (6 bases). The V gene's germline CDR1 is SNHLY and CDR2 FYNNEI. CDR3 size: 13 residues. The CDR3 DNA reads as TGTGCAGCCGGACAGACTCCTATGGCACCCCTCCACTTT. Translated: CAAGQTPMAPLHF.

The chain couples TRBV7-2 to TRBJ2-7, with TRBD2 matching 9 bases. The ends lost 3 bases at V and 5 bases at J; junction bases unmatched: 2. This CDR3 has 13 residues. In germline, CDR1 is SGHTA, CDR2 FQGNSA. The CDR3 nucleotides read TGTGCCAGCAGCTTTGTAGCGGGAGACGAGCAGTACTTC. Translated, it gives CASSFVAGDEQYF.

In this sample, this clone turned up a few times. For the CDR3, the DNA is TGTGCCAGCAGCTTAAGCGCCAGTCATCAGCCCCAGCATTTT. Protein: CASSLSASHQPQHF. This sequence joins TRBV7-8 and TRBJ1-5; D gene uncertain. The ends were cut back, 2 bases at V and 5 bases at J, with 10 bases in the middle. Per the germline V gene, CDR1 is SGHVS and CDR2 is FQNEAQ. CDR3 length: 14 residues. Full variable domain (missing parts from reference TRBV7-8 and TRBJ1-5): GAGVSQSPRYKVAKRGQDVALRCDPISGHVSLFWYQQALGQGPEFLTYFQNEAQLDKSGLPSDRFFAERPEGSVSTLKIQRTQQEDSAVYLCASSLSASHQPQHFGDGTRLSIL.

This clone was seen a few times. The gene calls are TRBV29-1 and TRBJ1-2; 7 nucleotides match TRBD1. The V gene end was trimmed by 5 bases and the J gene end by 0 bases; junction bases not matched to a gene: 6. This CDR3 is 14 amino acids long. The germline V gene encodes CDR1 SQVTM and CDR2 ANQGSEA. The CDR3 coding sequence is TGCAGCGTTCGGAGGCAGGGGGCTAACTATGGCTACACCTTC. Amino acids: CSVRRQGANYGYTF.

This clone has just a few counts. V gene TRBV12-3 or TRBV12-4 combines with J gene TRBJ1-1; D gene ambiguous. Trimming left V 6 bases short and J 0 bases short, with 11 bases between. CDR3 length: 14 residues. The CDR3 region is CASRTQNMNTEAFF. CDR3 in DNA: TGTGCCAGCAGAACACAAAATATGAACACTGAAGCTTTCTTT.

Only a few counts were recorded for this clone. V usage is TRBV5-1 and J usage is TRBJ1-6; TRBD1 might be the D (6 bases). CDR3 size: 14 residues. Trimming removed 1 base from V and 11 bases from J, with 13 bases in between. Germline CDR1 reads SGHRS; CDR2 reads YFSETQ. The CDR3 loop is CASSLNQGLAPLHF. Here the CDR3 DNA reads TGCGCCAGCAGCTTGAATCAGGGGCTGGCACCCCTCCACTTT. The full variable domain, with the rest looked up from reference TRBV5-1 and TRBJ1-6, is KAGVTQTPRYLIKTRGQQVTLSCSPISGHRSVSWYQQTPGQGLQFLFEYFSETQRNKGNFPGRFSGRQFSNSRSEMNVSTLELGDSALYLCASSLNQGLAPLHFGNGTRLTVT.

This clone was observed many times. The DNA of the CDR3 is TGTGCCAGCACAGGCGGGACAGGGGGCCTGACTGAAGCTTTCTTT. The encoded protein is CASTGGTGGLTEAFF. The rearrangement joins TRBV28 to TRBJ1-1; TRBD1 agrees at 12 bases. The CDR3 is 15 amino acids. Germline V CDR1 and CDR2: MDHEN, SYDVKM. V lost 7 bases to trimming and J lost 5 bases; unmatched junction nucleotides: 8.

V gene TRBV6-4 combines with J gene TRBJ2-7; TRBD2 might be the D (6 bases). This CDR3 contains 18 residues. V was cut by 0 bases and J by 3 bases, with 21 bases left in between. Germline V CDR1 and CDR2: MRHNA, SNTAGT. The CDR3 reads CASSDSCWRGWENYEQYF. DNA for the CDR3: TGTGCCAGCAGTGACTCTTGTTGGAGGGGCTGGGAAAACTACGAGCAGTACTTC.

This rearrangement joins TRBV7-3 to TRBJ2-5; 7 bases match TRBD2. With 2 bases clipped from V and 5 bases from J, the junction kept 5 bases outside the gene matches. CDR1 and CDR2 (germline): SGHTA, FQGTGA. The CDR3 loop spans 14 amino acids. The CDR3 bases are TGTGCCAGCAGCTTAGGTGGTAGCGGGGAGACCCAGTACTTC. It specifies CASSLGGSGETQYF.

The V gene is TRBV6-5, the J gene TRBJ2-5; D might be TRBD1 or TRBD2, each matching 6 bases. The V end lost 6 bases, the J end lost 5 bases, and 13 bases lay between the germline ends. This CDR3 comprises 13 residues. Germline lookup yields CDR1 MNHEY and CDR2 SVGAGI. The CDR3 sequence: CASRARDTETQYF. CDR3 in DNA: TGTGCCAGCAGGGCGCGGGACACGGAGACCCAGTACTTC.

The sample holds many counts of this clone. CDR3 DNA: TGTGCCAGCAGACCCGGGACAGTGAACACTGAAGCTTTCTTT. It yields the protein CASRPGTVNTEAFF. The rearrangement joins TRBV7-2 to TRBJ1-1; 7 positions match TRBD1. Germline trimming cut 6 bases from V and 0 bases from J; bases unmatched to any gene: 4. The germline gives CDR1 SGHTA, CDR2 FQGNSA. CDR3 length equals 14 residues.

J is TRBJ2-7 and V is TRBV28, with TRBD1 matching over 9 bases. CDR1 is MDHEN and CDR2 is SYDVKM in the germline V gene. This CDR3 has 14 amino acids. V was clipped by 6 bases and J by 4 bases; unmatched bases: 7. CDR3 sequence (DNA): TGTGCCAGCAGGCCCCCCGGACAGGGGTACGAGCAGTACTTC. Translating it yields CASRPPGQGYEQYF.